The clone carrying this T cell receptor beta chain was seen a handful of times. The target antigen is unknown. One entry per CDR3 protein results from TCRdb running MiXCR on the 5' RACE reads. The sample holds 100,000 to 130,000 distinct CDR3 sequences, roughly 14% seen once. This record belongs to a study of T-cell memory formation after mild COVID-19. Study-wide results and limits: Chiefly within CM and EM were the contracting CD4+ clones; CD8+ ones were within EMRA. The finding that pre-infection memory included some responding clones suggested that cross-reactive memory joined.

In germline, CDR1 is SGHDT, CDR2 YYEEEE. The CDR3 is 16 residues long. V was pared by 0 bases and J by 2 bases, with 15 bases between. This TCR was recovered from a young man who had mild COVID-19 (a few samples of this study predate the infection). Cell type and time point are not known. V gene TRBV5-6 combines with J gene TRBJ2-7; D unresolved. The specimen was PBMCs or a T cell subset sorted from them (not recorded which). The CDR3 is CASSLGVSLTAYEQYF. The DNA for the CDR3 is TGTGCCAGCAGCTTGGGGGTGAGCCTAACTGCCTACGAGCAGTACTTC.